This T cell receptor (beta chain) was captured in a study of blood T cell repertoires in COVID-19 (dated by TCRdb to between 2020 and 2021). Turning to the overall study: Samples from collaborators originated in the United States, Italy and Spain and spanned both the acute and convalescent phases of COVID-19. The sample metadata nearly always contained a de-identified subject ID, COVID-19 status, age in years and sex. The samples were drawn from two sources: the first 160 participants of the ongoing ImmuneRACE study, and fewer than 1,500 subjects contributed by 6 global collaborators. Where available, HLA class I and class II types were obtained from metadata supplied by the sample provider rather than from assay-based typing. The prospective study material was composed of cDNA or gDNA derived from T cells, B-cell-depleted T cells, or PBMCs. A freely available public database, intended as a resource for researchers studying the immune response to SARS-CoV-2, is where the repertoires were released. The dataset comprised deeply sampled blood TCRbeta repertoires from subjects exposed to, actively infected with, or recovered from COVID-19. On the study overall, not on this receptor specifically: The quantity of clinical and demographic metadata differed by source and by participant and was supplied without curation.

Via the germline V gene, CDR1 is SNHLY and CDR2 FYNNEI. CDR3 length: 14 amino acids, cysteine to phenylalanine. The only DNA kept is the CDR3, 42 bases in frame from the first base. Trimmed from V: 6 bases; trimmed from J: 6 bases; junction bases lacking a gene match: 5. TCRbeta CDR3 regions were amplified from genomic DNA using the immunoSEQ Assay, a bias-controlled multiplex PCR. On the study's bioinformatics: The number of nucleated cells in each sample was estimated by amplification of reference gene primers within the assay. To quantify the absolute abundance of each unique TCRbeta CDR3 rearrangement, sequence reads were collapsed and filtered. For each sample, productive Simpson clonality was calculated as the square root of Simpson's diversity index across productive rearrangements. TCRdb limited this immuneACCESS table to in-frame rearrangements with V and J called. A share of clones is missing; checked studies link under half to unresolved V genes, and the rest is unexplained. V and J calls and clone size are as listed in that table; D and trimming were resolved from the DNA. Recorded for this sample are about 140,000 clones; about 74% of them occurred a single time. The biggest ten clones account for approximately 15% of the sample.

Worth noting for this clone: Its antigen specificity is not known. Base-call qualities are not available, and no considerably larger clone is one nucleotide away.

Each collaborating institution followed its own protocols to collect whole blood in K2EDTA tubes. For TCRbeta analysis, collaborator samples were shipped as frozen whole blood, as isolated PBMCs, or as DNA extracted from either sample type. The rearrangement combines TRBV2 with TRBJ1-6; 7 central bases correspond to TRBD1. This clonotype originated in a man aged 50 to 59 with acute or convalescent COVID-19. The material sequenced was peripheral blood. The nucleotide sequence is TGTGCCAGCAGCCGGACAGGCCGTAATTCACCCCTCCACTTT. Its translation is CASSRTGRNSPLHF.